These T cell receptor beta chains were read from a single sample in a study of blood T cells in healthy people across ages. TCRdb reprocessed the 5' RACE reads with MiXCR, giving one entry per CDR3 protein. The repertoire holds approximately 850,000 distinct CDR3 sequences, roughly 64% seen once, with roughly 22% in the top ten. The sequencing sample was made of blood. These receptors were taken from a man aged 25-45 years in good health. Both conserved end residues are part of each CDR3. D genes are given only for firm matches. Clone size is given for some rows only: seen once, a few or many times, or a class if the clone is expanded.

v_gene,j_gene,d_gene,abundance,CDR3aa,CDR3nt
TRBV6-5,TRBJ2-6,.,.,CASSTVLGNVLTF,TGTGCCAGCAGTACGGTATTGGGCAACGTCCTGACTTTC
TRBV7-2,TRBJ2-5,.,once,CASSSTWETQYF,TGTGCCAGCAGCTCTACCTGGGAGACCCAGTACTTC
TRBV13,TRBJ2-1,TRBD2,.,CASSILAGAMGPDEQFF,TGTGCCAGCAGCATTTTAGCGGGGGCTATGGGGCCCGATGAGCAGTTCTTC
TRBV20-1,TRBJ1-1,.,few,CSARDQGDTEAFF,TGCAGTGCTAGAGATCAAGGGGACACTGAAGCTTTCTTT
TRBV28,TRBJ2-7,TRBD2,.,CASSGAGYSYEQYF,TGTGCCAGCAGTGGAGCGGGATACTCCTACGAGCAGTACTTC
TRBV20-1,TRBJ2-3,TRBD1,few,CSARDFPRDRASDTQYF,TGCAGTGCTAGAGATTTCCCCCGGGACAGGGCGAGCGATACGCAGTATTTT
TRBV28,TRBJ2-7,.,.,CASTSDPYEQYF,TGTGCCAGCACCTCGGACCCATACGAGCAGTACTTC
TRBV6-2/TRBV6-3,TRBJ1-5,TRBD1,.,CASSYSPGTGESFNQPQHF,TGTGCCAGCAGTTACTCGCCCGGGACAGGGGAGTCCTTCAATCAGCCCCAGCATTTT
TRBV24-1,TRBJ2-3,.,once,CATSGLRKDLSTDTQYF,TGTGCCACCAGTGGCTTAAGGAAAGACCTCAGCACAGATACACAGTATTTT
TRBV28,TRBJ2-1,.,few,CASSYERRSEQFF,TGTGCCAGCAGTTACGAGAGGAGGTCTGAGCAGTTCTTC
TRBV11-2,TRBJ2-5,.,.,CASSFRPGMETQYF,TGTGCCAGCAGCTTTCGACCGGGCATGGAGACCCAGTACTTC
TRBV12-3/TRBV12-4,TRBJ2-5,.,many,CASSLWGEETQYF,TGTGCCAGCAGCTTATGGGGGGAAGAGACCCAGTACTTC
TRBV18,TRBJ1-2,.,.,CASSQRLQGDYGYTF,TGTGCCAGCTCCCAACGGCTGCAGGGCGACTATGGCTACACCTTC
TRBV7-2,TRBJ2-7,TRBD2,.,CASSYRAGGGYEQYF,TGTGCCAGCAGCTACCGAGCGGGGGGGGGCTACGAGCAGTACTTC
TRBV9,TRBJ2-2,TRBD1,.,CASSSTGTGITGELFF,TGTGCCAGCAGTTCCACCGGGACAGGGATAACCGGGGAGCTGTTTTTT
TRBV7-9,TRBJ1-2,.,.,CASTLGWRNYGYTF,TGTGCCAGCACCCTAGGGTGGCGGAACTATGGCTACACCTTC
TRBV7-2,TRBJ2-1,.,few,CASSRGAGVGGEQFF,TGTGCCAGCAGTCGGGGGGCGGGTGTGGGCGGTGAGCAGTTCTTC
TRBV7-2,TRBJ2-5,.,many,CASSSYQETQYF,TGTGCCAGCAGCTCGTACCAAGAGACCCAGTACTTC
TRBV29-1,TRBJ1-2,.,.,CSVGEGIHYGYTF,TGCAGCGTTGGCGAGGGGATTCACTATGGCTACACCTTC
TRBV4-3,TRBJ1-1,.,.,CASSQEGGAWVGNHARNTEAFF,TGCGCCAGCAGCCAAGAAGGAGGAGCATGGGTGGGCAATCATGCCAGGAACACTGAAGCTTTCTTT
TRBV27,TRBJ2-2,.,.,CASGWTTGELFF,TGTGCCAGCGGTTGGACCACCGGGGAGCTGTTTTTT
TRBV12-3/TRBV12-4,TRBJ2-7,.,.,CASSVTESYEQYF,TGTGCCAGCAGTGTTACGGAGTCCTACGAGCAGTACTTC
TRBV28,TRBJ2-1,TRBD2,.,CASSLLVGGPINEQFF,TGTGCCAGCAGTTTATTAGTGGGAGGGCCTATCAATGAGCAGTTCTTC
TRBV7-6,TRBJ2-7,.,.,CASSHGGGSGAYEQYF,TGTGCCAGCAGCCATGGGGGGGGCAGTGGAGCGTACGAGCAGTACTTC
TRBV25-1,TRBJ1-6,.,.,CASSAARGLDNSPLHF,TGTGCCAGCAGTGCCGCACGAGGGCTCGATAATTCACCCCTCCACTTT
TRBV11-2,TRBJ2-7,.,.,CASSSLMGEQYF,TGTGCCAGCAGCTCGCTCATGGGCGAGCAGTACTTC
TRBV3-1,TRBJ1-5,.,.,CASSQSLGGGHQPQHF,TGTGCCAGCAGCCAATCCCTCGGGGGGGGCCATCAGCCCCAGCATTTT
TRBV7-2,TRBJ2-7,TRBD1,few,CASSFTGTGDHEQYF,TGTGCCAGCAGCTTTACCGGGACAGGGGATCACGAGCAGTACTTC
TRBV4-2,TRBJ2-3,.,.,CASSQRNGPSRDTQYF,TGTGCCAGCAGCCAACGGAACGGCCCCAGCAGGGATACGCAGTATTTT
TRBV7-2,TRBJ2-1,TRBD2,few,CASSSGLARSSYNEQFF,TGTGCCAGCAGCTCGGGACTAGCGCGAAGCTCCTACAATGAGCAGTTCTTC
TRBV20-1,TRBJ2-3,TRBD1,.,CSARLLTGWADTQYF,TGCAGTGCTAGGTTGTTGACAGGGTGGGCAGATACGCAGTATTTT
TRBV20-1,TRBJ1-2,TRBD1,.,CSAPGGPGGYTF,TGCAGTGCGCCAGGGGGGCCGGGGGGCTACACCTTC
TRBV5-6,TRBJ2-7,.,.,CASSLLPTYEQYF,TGTGCCAGCAGCTTGCTGCCGACCTACGAGCAGTACTTC
TRBV7-2,TRBJ2-7,.,.,CASSLEAGRQYEQYF,TGTGCCAGCAGCTTAGAGGCGGGCCGACAATACGAGCAGTACTTC
TRBV20-1,TRBJ1-2,TRBD1,.,CSAGTGGAGGYTF,TGCAGTGCTGGGACAGGGGGCGCGGGTGGCTACACCTTC
TRBV12-3/TRBV12-4,TRBJ2-4,TRBD2,.,CASSHQPSGRGGKQYF,TGTGCCAGCAGTCACCAACCTAGCGGGAGAGGTGGCAAGCAGTACTTC
TRBV20-1,TRBJ2-1,.,.,CSAPPARGTPYNEQFF,TGCAGTGCTCCTCCTGCGCGCGGGACCCCCTACAATGAGCAGTTCTTC
TRBV20-1,TRBJ2-7,TRBD2,.,CMSEAGEVSYEQYF,TGCATGTCGGAAGCGGGGGAGGTGTCCTACGAGCAGTACTTC
TRBV28,TRBJ1-2,.,.,CASGTQYGYTF,TGTGCCAGCGGGACTCAGTATGGCTACACCTTC
TRBV10-3,TRBJ2-7,.,few,CAISEGDKSGSYEQYF,TGTGCCATCAGTGAAGGAGACAAGTCTGGCTCCTACGAGCAGTACTTC
TRBV4-3,TRBJ2-4,.,.,CASSPRAQPNIQYF,TGCGCCAGCAGCCCCCGGGCTCAACCAAACATTCAGTACTTC
TRBV4-2,TRBJ2-7,.,.,CASSQEKNRREQYF,TGTGCCAGCAGCCAAGAGAAAAACAGACGCGAGCAGTACTTC
TRBV12-3/TRBV12-4,TRBJ1-4,TRBD1,few,CASSTGTGGEKLFF,TGTGCCAGCAGTACCGGGACAGGCGGTGAAAAACTGTTTTTT
TRBV5-4,TRBJ2-7,.,.,CASSPTEGESYEQYF,TGTGCCAGCAGCCCTACCGAGGGAGAGTCCTACGAGCAGTACTTC
TRBV5-1,TRBJ2-1,.,.,CASSSRGGGTSPDEQFF,TGCGCCAGCAGCTCCAGGGGGGGGGGTACTTCACCCGATGAGCAGTTCTTC